The count of the clone carrying this T cell receptor (beta chain) is one. The antigen remains unidentified. Genomic DNA belonging to each subset was distributed in equal measure over several immunoSEQ plates. TCRdb's copy holds only in-frame clones and misses some; the assay was immunoSEQ multiplex PCR. Here the sample spans 2 million to 2.5 million clones, approximately 94% being singletons. This record belongs to a study of shared clonotypes between healthy human individuals. Study-level points and caveats: Rarefaction showed that sequencing of sorted subsets was incomplete (despite large depth).

Trimming left V 2 bases short and J 5 bases short, with 15 bases between. Germline V gives CDR1 PRHDT, CDR2 FYEKMQ (reference sequence). The CDR3 consists of 15 residues. Sequencing input: naive CD4+ T cells from PBMCs. Subset given: CD45RA+ positively selected. The chain links TRBV13 to TRBJ1-1, with D perhaps TRBD1 (5 bases). This sequence originates from a man between 18 and 29 years old in good health. Some clones in this sample may be carry-over from other donors' samples. The CDR3 here is CASSLSSQGRTEAFF. The CDR3 DNA sequence: TGTGCCAGCAGCTTAAGTAGTCAGGGTCGGACTGAAGCTTTCTTT.